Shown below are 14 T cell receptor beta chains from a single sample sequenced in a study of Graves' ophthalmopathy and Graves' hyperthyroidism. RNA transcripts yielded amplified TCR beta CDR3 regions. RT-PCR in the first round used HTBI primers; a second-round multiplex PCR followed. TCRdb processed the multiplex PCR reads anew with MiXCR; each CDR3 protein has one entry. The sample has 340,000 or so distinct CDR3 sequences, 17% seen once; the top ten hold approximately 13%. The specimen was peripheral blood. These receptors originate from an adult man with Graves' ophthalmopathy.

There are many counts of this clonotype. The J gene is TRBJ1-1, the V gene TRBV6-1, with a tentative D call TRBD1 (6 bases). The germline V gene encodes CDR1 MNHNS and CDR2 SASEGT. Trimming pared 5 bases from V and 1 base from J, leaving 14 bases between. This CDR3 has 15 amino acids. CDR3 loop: CASSPKMDRNTEAFF. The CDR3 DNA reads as TGTGCCAGCAGTCCTAAAATGGACAGGAACACTGAAGCTTTCTTT.

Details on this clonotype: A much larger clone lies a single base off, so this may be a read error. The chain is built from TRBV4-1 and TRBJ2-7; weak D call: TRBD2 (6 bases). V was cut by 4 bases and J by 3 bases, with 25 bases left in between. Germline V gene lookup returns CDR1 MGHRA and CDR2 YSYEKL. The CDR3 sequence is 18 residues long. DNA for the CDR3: TGCGCCAGCAGCCCAGGCGGGTCGACGGGAGCGTCGATCTACGAGCAGTACTTC. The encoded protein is CASSPGGSTGASIYEQYF.

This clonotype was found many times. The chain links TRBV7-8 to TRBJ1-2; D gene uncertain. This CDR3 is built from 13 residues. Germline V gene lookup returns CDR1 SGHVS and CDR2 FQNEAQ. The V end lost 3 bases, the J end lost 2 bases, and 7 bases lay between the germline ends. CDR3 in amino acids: CASSFTDNYGYTF. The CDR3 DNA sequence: TGTGCCAGCAGCTTCACAGACAACTATGGCTACACCTTC.

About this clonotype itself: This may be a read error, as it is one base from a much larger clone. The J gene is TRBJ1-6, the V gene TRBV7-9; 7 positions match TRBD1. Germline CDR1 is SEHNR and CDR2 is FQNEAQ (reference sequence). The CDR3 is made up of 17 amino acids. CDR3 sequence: CTSSLFPPTGIGSPLHF. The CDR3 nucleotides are TGTACCAGCAGCTTATTCCCGCCGACAGGGATCGGTTCACCCCTCCACTTT.

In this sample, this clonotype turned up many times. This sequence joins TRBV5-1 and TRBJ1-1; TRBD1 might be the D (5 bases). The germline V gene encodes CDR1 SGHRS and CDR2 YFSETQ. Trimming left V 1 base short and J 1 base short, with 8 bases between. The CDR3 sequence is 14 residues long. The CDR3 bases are TGCGCCAGCAGCTTGTCAGGACAGAACACTGAAGCTTTCTTT. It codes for CASSLSGQNTEAFF.

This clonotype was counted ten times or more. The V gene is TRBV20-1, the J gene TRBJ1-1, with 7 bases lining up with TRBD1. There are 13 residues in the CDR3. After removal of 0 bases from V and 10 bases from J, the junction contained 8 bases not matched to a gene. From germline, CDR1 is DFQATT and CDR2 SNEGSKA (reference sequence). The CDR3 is CSARDHRGSLAFF. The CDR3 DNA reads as TGCAGTGCTAGAGATCACAGGGGAAGTTTAGCTTTCTTT.

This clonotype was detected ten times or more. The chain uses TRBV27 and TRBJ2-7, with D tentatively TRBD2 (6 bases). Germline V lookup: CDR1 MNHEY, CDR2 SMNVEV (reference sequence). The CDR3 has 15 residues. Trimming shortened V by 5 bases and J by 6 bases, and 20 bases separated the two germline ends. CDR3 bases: TGTGCCAGCAGTCCCCATTTGGGGGGTTTTTGCGAGCAGTACTTC. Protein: CASSPHLGGFCEQYF.

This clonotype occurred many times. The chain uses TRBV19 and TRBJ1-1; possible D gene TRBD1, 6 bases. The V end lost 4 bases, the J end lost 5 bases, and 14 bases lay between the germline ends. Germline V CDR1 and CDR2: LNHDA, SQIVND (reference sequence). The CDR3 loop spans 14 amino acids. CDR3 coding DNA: TGTGCCAGTAGTAAACAGGGAGTTCGGACTGAAGCTTTCTTT. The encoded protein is CASSKQGVRTEAFF.

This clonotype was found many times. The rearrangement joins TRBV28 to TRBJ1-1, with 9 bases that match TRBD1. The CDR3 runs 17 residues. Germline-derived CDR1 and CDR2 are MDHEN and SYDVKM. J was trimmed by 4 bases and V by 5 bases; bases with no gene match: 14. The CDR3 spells CASSPGTGRIQGTEAFF. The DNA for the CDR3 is TGTGCCAGCAGTCCAGGGACAGGGCGTATACAAGGCACTGAAGCTTTCTTT.

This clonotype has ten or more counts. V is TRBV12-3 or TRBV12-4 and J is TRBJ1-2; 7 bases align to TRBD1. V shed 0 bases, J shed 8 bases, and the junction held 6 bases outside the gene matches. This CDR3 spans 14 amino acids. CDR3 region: CASSLARTGGGYTF. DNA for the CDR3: TGTGCCAGCAGTTTAGCGAGGACAGGAGGAGGCTACACCTTC.

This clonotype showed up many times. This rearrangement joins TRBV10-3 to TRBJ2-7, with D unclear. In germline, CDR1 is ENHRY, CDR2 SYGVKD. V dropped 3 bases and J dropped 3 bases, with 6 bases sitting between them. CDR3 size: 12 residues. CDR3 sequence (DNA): TGTGCCATCAGTGACCCCGGCTACGAGCAGTACTTC. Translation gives CAISDPGYEQYF.

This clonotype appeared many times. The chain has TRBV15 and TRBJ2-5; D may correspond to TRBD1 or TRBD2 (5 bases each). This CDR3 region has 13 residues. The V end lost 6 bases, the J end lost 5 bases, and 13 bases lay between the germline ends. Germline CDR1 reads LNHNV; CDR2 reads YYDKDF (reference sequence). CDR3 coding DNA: TGTGCCACCAGAGGGACCCCCGGGGAGACCCAGTACTTC. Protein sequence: CATRGTPGETQYF.

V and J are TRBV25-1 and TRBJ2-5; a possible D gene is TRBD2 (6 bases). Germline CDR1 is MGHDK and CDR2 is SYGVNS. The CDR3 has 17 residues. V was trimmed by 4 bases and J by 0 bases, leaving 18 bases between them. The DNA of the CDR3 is TGTGCCAGCAGTGGTGGTGGTAGCGGAATGTACCAAGAGACCCAGTACTTC. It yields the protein CASSGGGSGMYQETQYF.

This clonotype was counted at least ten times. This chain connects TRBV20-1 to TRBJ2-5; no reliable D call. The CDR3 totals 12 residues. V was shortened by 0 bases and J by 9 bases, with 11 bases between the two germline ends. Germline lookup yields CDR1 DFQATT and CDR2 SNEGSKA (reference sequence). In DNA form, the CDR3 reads TGCAGTGCTAGAGATCTCGCAACCTCCCAGTACTTC. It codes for CSARDLATSQYF.